This is a list of T cell receptor beta chains from one sample in a study of CD8+CD57+ T cells in acquired aplastic anemia. TCRdb re-derived calls from the reads in MiXCR, one entry per CDR3 protein. This sample has 200,000 to 300,000 distinct CDR3 sequences, with approximately 82% found just once. The sample taken for sequencing was sorted CD4+, CD8+, or CD8+CD57+ T cells (not recorded which) from PBMCs. The receptors were sampled from a human donor with aplastic anemia. The CDR3 runs from the conserved cysteine through the conserved F or W. A D gene is named only where the DNA matches it firmly. Clone size appears in some rows only: once, few, many, or a class for an expanded clone.

CDR3: CASSLLRGEDKQQYF; DNA: TGTGCCAGCAGCTTATTGAGAGGGGAAGATAAGCAGCAGTACTTC; J: TRBJ2-7; D: .; V: TRBV7-8; size: .
CDR3: CAGGTVNSPLHF; DNA: TGTGCCGGAGGGACAGTTAATTCACCCCTCCACTTT; J: TRBJ1-6; D: TRBD1; V: TRBV7-9; size: .
CDR3: CPSSGRGARETQYF; DNA: TGTCCCTCCAGCGGACGGGGGGCGAGGGAGACCCAGTACTTC; J: TRBJ2-5; D: .; V: TRBV15; size: .
CDR3: CASSLEGGPDVQYYTF; DNA: TGTGCCAGCAGCTTAGAGGGAGGTCCCGATGTGCAGTACTACACCTTC; J: TRBJ1-2; D: .; V: TRBV7-8; size: few
CDR3: CASSCRLGQGRIIQYF; DNA: TGTGCCAGCAGCTGCCGACTGGGACAGGGCCGAATCATTCAGTACTTC; J: TRBJ2-4; D: TRBD1; V: TRBV7-9; size: .
CDR3: CASSIELTGDEAFF; DNA: TGTGCCAGCAGCATAGAGCTGACTGGGGATGAAGCGTTCTTT; J: TRBJ1-1; D: .; V: TRBV7-3; size: .
CDR3: CASRDGGTWGQSF; DNA: TGTGCCAGCAGGGACGGGGGGACTTGGGGACAGTCCTTT; J: TRBJ2-3; D: .; V: TRBV7-3; size: .
CDR3: CASSQEPAAGAYEQYF; DNA: TGTGCCAGCAGCCAAGAACCGGCAGCGGGAGCCTACGAGCAGTACTTC; J: TRBJ2-7; D: TRBD2; V: TRBV7-9; size: .
CDR3: CGTSSGGSDTQYF; DNA: TGTGGCACCAGCAGCGGAGGGTCAGATACGCAGTATTTT; J: TRBJ2-3; D: .; V: TRBV2; size: .
CDR3: CASSQDPRGLAQPQHF; DNA: TGTGCCAGCAGCCAAGACCCCAGGGGGTTGGCTCAGCCCCAGCATTTT; J: TRBJ1-5; D: TRBD1; V: TRBV14; size: once
CDR3: CASSLRRGPSGTQYF; DNA: TGTGCCAGCAGCCTCCGGAGGGGGCCCTCAGGGACCCAGTACTTC; J: TRBJ2-5; D: .; V: TRBV7-9; size: .
CDR3: CASSSRQGLPHEQYF; DNA: TGTGCCAGCAGCTCTAGACAGGGCCTGCCCCACGAGCAGTACTTC; J: TRBJ2-7; D: TRBD1; V: TRBV9; size: .
CDR3: CASGDEAADTAHF; DNA: TGTGCCAGCGGCGACGAGGCAGCAGATACAGCCCATTTT; J: TRBJ2-3; D: .; V: TRBV7-2; size: .
CDR3: CASSLTAHAHYVYTF; DNA: TGTGCCAGCAGCTTGACAGCCCACGCGCACTATGTCTACACCTTC; J: TRBJ1-2; D: .; V: TRBV7-2; size: .
CDR3: CASRDRGGPVRRSF; DNA: TGTGCCAGCCGGGACAGGGGAGGTCCCGTACGTCGGTCCTTT; J: TRBJ2-3; D: TRBD1; V: TRBV2; size: .
CDR3: CASSDQGRETQYF; DNA: TGTGCCAGTAGTGATCAGGGGAGAGAGACCCAGTACTTC; J: TRBJ2-5; D: .; V: TRBV19; size: .
CDR3: CASSLANTEAFFAFF; DNA: TGTGCCAGCAGCTTAGCTAACACAGAAGCCTTCTTTGCTTTCTTT; J: TRBJ1-1; D: .; V: TRBV9; size: once
CDR3: CASSSERGPSTQYF; DNA: TGTGCCAGCAGTTCAGAGAGAGGTCCCTCTACGCAGTATTTT; J: TRBJ2-3; D: .; V: TRBV7-6; size: .
CDR3: CASSFTDTDTGELFF; DNA: TGTGCCAGCAGCTTTACTGACACCGACACCGGGGAGCTGTTTTTT; J: TRBJ2-2; D: .; V: TRBV5-4; size: .
CDR3: CASGGGGTDTRYF; DNA: TGTGCCAGCGGGGGAGGGGGGACAGATACGCGGTATTTT; J: TRBJ2-3; D: .; V: TRBV2; size: .
CDR3: CASSLVPGELLFGQYF; DNA: TGTGCCAGCAGCTTAGTACCCGGGGAGCTGTTGTTTGGACAGTATTTT; J: TRBJ2-3; D: .; V: TRBV7-9; size: .
CDR3: CSARDDGTTNQPQHF; DNA: TGCAGTGCTAGGGACGACGGGACAACTAATCAGCCCCAGCATTTT; J: TRBJ1-5; D: .; V: TRBV20-1; size: .
CDR3: CSARVPGGYTF; DNA: TGCAGTGCTAGGGTCCCCGGGGGCTACACCTTC; J: TRBJ1-2; D: .; V: TRBV20-1; size: .
CDR3: CASSVGSNYGYTF; DNA: TGTGCCAGCAGCGTAGGGTCAAACTATGGCTACACCTTC; J: TRBJ1-2; D: .; V: TRBV7-8; size: few